These 16 T cell receptor beta chains came from one sample sequenced in a study of T cells in Graves' hyperthyroidism and ophthalmopathy (dated by TCRdb to between 2018 and 2021). Library creation used multiplex PCR. Data came from an Illumina HiSeq 2000. TCR beta CDR3 regions were amplified from RNA transcripts. The TCR CDR3 was subjected to a first round of RT-PCR using the HTBI primer set and the Qiagen OneStep RT-PCR kit. TCRdb reprocessing: public reads trimmed at Q25 with fastp, clones called with MiXCR, in-frame beta chains kept. Here each entry gathers all rows of one CDR3 protein and keeps the most common genes and DNA. For this sample the table gives roughly 380,000 distinct CDR3 sequences, of which around 18% were detected only once. Roughly a sixth of the sample is held by the ten biggest clonotypes. Material for sequencing was blood. These TCRs come from a woman in her thirties or forties with Graves' ophthalmopathy.

This clonotype has ten or more counts. The chain employs TRBV5-4 and TRBJ2-7, with TRBD1 matching over 7 bases. Germline lookup yields CDR1 SGHNT and CDR2 YYREEE (reference sequence). Trimming at V came to 0 bases and at J to 0 bases, leaving 6 bases not matched to a gene. The CDR3 runs 16 residues. The CDR3 here is CASSLGSGTASYEQYF. CDR3 DNA: TGTGCCAGCAGCTTGGGATCCGGGACAGCCTCCTACGAGCAGTACTTC.

This clonotype was recorded many times. The chain recombines TRBV29-1 with TRBJ2-7; D perhaps matches TRBD2 (6 bases). This CDR3 has 13 residues. The germline V gene has CDR1 SQVTM and CDR2 ANQGSEA. V lost 2 bases and J lost 1, with 9 bases in between. CDR3 protein: CSVEMEGSYEQYF. CDR3 coding DNA: TGCAGCGTTGAAATGGAGGGGTCCTACGAGCAGTACTTC.

This clonotype turned up a few times. A much larger clone sits a single nucleotide away, making a read error possible. This chain links TRBV27 with TRBJ2-2; a possible D gene is TRBD1 (6 bases). V gave up 4 bases and J gave up 0 bases, with 6 bases separating them. There are 14 residues in the CDR3. Per the germline V gene, CDR1 is MNHEY and CDR2 is SMNVEV (reference sequence). The CDR3 DNA is TGTGCCAGCAGTTGGACAGCGAACACCGGGGAGCTGTTTTTT. Translated: CASSWTANTGELFF.

This clonotype was counted many times. The gene calls are TRBV5-1 and TRBJ2-4, with D possibly being TRBD2 (5 bases). This CDR3 is built from 13 residues. V lost 7 bases and J lost 4, with 12 bases in between. The germline gives CDR1 SGHRS, CDR2 YFSETQ. The CDR3 reads CASAHREKNIQYF. The CDR3 coding sequence is TGCGCCAGCGCACACCGGGAAAAAAACATTCAGTACTTC.

This clonotype was counted many times. CDR3 sequence: CSAARDRYEQYF. CDR3 bases: TGCAGTGCTGCCCGGGACAGATACGAGCAGTACTTC. V gene TRBV20-1 combines with J gene TRBJ2-7; TRBD1 agrees at 7 bases. The CDR3 has 12 residues. The trim removed 5 bases at V and 4 bases at J, leaving 5 bases unmatched. CDR1 and CDR2 (germline): DFQATT, SNEGSKA (reference sequence).

This clonotype was seen ten or more times. The V gene is TRBV20-1, the J gene TRBJ2-7; the D is unclear. Trimming pared 4 bases from V and 2 bases from J, leaving 12 bases between. The CDR3 loop spans 13 amino acids. In germline, CDR1 is DFQATT, CDR2 SNEGSKA (reference sequence). The CDR3 here is CSAKKAGPYEQYF. The CDR3, as DNA: TGCAGTGCTAAAAAGGCAGGCCCCTACGAGCAGTACTTC.

This clonotype was seen many times. The rearrangement joins TRBV6-2 or TRBV6-3 to TRBJ2-7; D call uncertain. There are 13 residues in the CDR3. V dropped 0 bases and J dropped 4 bases, with 7 bases sitting between them. CDR1 and CDR2 from the germline V gene are MNHEY and SVGEGT. DNA of the CDR3: TGTGCCAGCAGTTACTCGGCCCTTTACGAGCAGTACTTC. Protein product: CASSYSALYEQYF.

Notes on this clonotype: A much more abundant neighbour one base away suggests this may be a read error. The chain employs TRBV11-2 and TRBJ2-3, with unresolved D. CDR3 length equals 12 residues. The germline CDR1 and CDR2 sequences are SGHAT and FQNNGV. V shed 9 bases and J shed 4 bases, with 11 bases lying between them. The CDR3 DNA follows: TGTGCCAGTCTTGGGCTCGCAGATACGCAGTATTTT. It specifies CASLGLADTQYF.

This chain uses TRBV6-5 with TRBJ1-2, with 11 bases that match TRBD1. The ends lost 1 base at V and 7 bases at J; junction bases unmatched: 5. This CDR3 is built from 15 residues. Germline CDR1 reads MNHEY; CDR2 reads SVGAGI. This chain's CDR3 is CASSYWGQGVGGYTF. As DNA, the CDR3 is TGTGCCAGCAGTTACTGGGGACAGGGGGTGGGTGGCTACACCTTC.

In this sample, this clonotype turned up many times. The CDR3 loop reads CASSPDRLSSEAFF. CDR3 bases: TGTGCCAGCAGCCCGGACAGGCTTAGCTCTGAAGCTTTCTTT. The rearrangement joins TRBV11-2 to TRBJ1-1; TRBD1 agrees at 7 bases. This CDR3 has 14 amino acids. Losses at the gene ends were 5 bases for V and 6 bases for J; bases not matched to a gene: 9. Germline V gene data show CDR1 as SGHAT and CDR2 as FQNNGV. Drawing the rest from reference TRBV11-2 and TRBJ1-1, the complete variable domain is EAGVAQSPRYKIIEKRQSVAFWCNPISGHATLYWYQQILGQGPKLLIQFQNNGVVDDSQLPKDRFSAERLKGVDSTLKIQPAKLEDSAVYLCASSPDRLSSEAFFGQGTRLTVV.

CDR3 sequence (DNA): TGTGCCAGCAGCCAAGAATTGGTAGGGAACACTGAAGCTTTCTTT. Protein: CASSQELVGNTEAFF. The chain joins TRBV4-2 to TRBJ1-1; D is unclear. Trimming took 0 bases from V and 1 from J, leaving 9 bases between them. Germline V lookup: CDR1 LGHNA, CDR2 YNFKEQ. The CDR3 length is 15 residues.

This clonotype was seen repeatedly, ten times or more. The chain is built from TRBV11-2 and TRBJ1-1, with 7 bases identical to TRBD1. J lost 4 bases, V lost 4 bases, and 6 bases had no gene match. Germline CDR1 reads SGHAT; CDR2 reads FQNNGV. The CDR3 totals 14 residues. Written as DNA, the CDR3 is TGTGCCAGCAGCTCGGGGAACAGGGGCACTGAAGCTTTCTTT. Translating it yields CASSSGNRGTEAFF.

This clonotype was recorded many times. The V call is TRBV30, the J call TRBJ1-2, with a weak D call TRBD1 (6 bases). The CDR3 length is 12 residues. Germline loops: CDR1 GTSNPN, CDR2 SVGIG (reference sequence). The V gene lost 5 bases and the J gene lost 4 bases, with 11 bases spanning the gap. The CDR3 region has the DNA TGTGCCTGGCTTAGGGGGATCTATGGCTACACCTTC. Encoded protein: CAWLRGIYGYTF.

This clonotype was observed at least ten times. This sequence joins TRBV29-1 and TRBJ2-7; D gene uncertain. Between the trimmed V and J ends, which lost 3 bases and 6 bases, there was a span of 12 bases. CDR3 length: 12 amino acids. Germline loops: CDR1 SQVTM, CDR2 ANQGSEA. CDR3 residues: CSVDVAKSEQYF. In DNA form, the CDR3 reads TGCAGCGTTGACGTGGCCAAAAGCGAGCAGTACTTC.

This clonotype was seen ten or more times. The rearrangement joins TRBV14 to TRBJ2-3, with 10 bases fitting TRBD2. V shed 4 bases, J shed 3 bases, and the junction held 19 bases outside the gene matches. CDR3 length equals 20 residues. The germline V gene encodes CDR1 SGHDN and CDR2 FVKESK. This chain's CDR3 is CASSLSIWGGLAQETDTQYF. DNA of the CDR3: TGTGCCAGCAGCCTCAGTATTTGGGGGGGACTAGCGCAAGAGACAGATACGCAGTATTTT.

This clonotype was counted many times. The V and J genes are TRBV19 and TRBJ2-7, with D tentatively TRBD2 (5 bases). Trimming took 10 bases from V and 6 from J, leaving 16 bases between them. The CDR3 totals 12 residues. CDR1 is LNHDA and CDR2 is SQIVND in the germline V gene (reference sequence). CDR3 sequence (DNA): TGTGCCACCCGACGCGCCGAGGGCGAGCAGTACTTC. As protein: CATRRAEGEQYF.